Shown below are 4 T cell receptor beta chains from a single sample sequenced in a study of blood T cell repertoires in COVID-19. Assay: immunoSEQ multiplex PCR; the TCRdb copy retains only in-frame clones and omits some. The table records around 210,000 clones, 65% to 90% of them present only once. Sequencing was done on a sample of peripheral blood. All receptors derive from a human donor in a cohort sampled during active COVID-19.

The chain joins TRBV7-9 to TRBJ2-5, with TRBD2 identical over 13 bases. J was trimmed by 4 bases and V by 9 bases; bases with no gene match: 11. The CDR3 covers 16 residues. The germline V gene encodes CDR1 SEHNR and CDR2 FQNEAQ (reference sequence). CDR3: CASGLAGEEFGETQYF. The CDR3 DNA is TGTGCCAGTGGACTAGCGGGAGAGGAATTCGGAGAGACCCAGTACTTC.

This clone turned up a few times. The chain couples TRBV11-3 to TRBJ2-1; 9 bases align to TRBD2. CDR1 and CDR2 from the germline V gene are SGHNT and YENEEA. The CDR3 contains 17 residues. Unmatched junction bases numbered 8, after V lost 1 base and J lost 4 bases. CDR3 amino acids: CASSLGSGRRQYNEQFF. The CDR3 DNA sequence: TGTGCCAGCAGCTTAGGGAGCGGGAGGCGACAATACAATGAGCAGTTCTTC.

The CDR3 region has the DNA TGTGCCAGCAGTGAATGGGGACTAGCGGGAGGGCCGAACACCGGGGAGCTGTTTTTT. It codes for CASSEWGLAGGPNTGELFF. This rearrangement joins TRBV2 to TRBJ2-2; 16 bases are shared with TRBD2. J lost 0 bases, V lost 2 bases, and 3 bases had no gene match. Germline V gene lookup returns CDR1 SNHLY and CDR2 FYNNEI. The CDR3 has 19 amino acids.

The gene calls are TRBV7-2 and TRBJ2-7; TRBD1 agrees at 7 bases. CDR1 is SGHTA and CDR2 is FQGNSA in the germline V gene. After removal of 2 bases from V and 11 bases from J, the junction contained 9 bases not matched to a gene. CDR3 length equals 13 residues. The CDR3: CASSLPGQPQEYF. CDR3 sequence (DNA): TGTGCCAGCAGCTTACCGGGACAGCCCCAGGAGTACTTC.